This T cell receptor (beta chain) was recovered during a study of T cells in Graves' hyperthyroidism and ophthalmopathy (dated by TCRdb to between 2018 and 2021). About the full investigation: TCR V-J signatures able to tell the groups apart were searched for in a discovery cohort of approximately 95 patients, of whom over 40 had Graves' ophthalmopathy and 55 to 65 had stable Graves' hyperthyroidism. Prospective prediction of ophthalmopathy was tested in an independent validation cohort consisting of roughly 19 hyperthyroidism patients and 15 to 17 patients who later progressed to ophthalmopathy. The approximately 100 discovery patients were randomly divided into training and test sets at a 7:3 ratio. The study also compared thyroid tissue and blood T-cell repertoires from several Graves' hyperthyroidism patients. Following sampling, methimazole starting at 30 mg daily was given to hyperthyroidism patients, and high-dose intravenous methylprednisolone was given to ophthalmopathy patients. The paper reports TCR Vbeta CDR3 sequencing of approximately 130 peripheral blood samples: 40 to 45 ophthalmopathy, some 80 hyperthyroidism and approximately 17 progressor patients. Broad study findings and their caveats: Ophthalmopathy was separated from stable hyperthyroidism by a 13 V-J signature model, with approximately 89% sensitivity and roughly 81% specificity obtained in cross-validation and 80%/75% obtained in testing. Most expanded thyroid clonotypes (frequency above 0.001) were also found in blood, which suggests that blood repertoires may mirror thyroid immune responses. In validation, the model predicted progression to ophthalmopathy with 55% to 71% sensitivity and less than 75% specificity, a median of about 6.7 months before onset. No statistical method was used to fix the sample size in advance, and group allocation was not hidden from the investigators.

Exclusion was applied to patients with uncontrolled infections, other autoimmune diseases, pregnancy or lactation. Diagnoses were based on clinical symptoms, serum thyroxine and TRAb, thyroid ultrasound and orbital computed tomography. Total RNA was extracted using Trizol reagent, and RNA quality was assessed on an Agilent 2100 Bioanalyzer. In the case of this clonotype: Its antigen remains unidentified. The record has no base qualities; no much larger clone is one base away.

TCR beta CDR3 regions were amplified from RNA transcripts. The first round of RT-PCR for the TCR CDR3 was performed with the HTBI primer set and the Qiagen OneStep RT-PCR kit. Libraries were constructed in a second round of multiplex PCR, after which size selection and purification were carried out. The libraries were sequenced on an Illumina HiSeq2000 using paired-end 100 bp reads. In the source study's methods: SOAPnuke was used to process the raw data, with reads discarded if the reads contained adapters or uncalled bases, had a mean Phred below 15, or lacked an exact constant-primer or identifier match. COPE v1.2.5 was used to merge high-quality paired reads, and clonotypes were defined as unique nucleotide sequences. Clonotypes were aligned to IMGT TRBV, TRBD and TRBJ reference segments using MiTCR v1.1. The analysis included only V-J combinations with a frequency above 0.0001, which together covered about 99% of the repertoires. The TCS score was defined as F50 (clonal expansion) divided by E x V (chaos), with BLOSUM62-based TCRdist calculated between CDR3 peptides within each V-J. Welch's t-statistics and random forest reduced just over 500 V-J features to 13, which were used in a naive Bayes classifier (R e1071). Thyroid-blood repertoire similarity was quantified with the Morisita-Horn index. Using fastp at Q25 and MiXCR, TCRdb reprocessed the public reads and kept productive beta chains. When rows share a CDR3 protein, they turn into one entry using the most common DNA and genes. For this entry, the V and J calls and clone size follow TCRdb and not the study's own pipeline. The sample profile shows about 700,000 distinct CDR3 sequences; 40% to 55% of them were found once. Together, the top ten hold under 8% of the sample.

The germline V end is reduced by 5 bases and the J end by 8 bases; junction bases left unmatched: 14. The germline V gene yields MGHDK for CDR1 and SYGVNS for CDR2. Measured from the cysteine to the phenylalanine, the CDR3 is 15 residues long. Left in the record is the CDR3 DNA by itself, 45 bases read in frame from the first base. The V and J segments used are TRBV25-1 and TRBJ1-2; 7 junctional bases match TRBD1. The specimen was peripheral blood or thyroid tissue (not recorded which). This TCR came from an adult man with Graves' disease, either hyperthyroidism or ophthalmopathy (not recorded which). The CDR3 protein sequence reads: CASSPSRGRGRGYTF. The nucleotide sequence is TGTGCCAGCAGTCCCTCCCGGGGGAGGGGGCGAGGCTACACCTTC.